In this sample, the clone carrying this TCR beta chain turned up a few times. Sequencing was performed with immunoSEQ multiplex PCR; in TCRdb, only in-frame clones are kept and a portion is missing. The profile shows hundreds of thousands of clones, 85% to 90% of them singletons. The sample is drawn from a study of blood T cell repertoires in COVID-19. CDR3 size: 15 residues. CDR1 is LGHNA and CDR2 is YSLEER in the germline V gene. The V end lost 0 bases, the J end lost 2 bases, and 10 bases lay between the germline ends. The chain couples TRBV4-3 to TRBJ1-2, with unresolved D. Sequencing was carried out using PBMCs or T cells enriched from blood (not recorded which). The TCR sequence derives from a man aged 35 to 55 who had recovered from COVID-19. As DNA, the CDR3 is TGCGCCAGCAGCCAAGAGCTCGGTCTCAACTATGGCTACACCTTC. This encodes CASSQELGLNYGYTF.